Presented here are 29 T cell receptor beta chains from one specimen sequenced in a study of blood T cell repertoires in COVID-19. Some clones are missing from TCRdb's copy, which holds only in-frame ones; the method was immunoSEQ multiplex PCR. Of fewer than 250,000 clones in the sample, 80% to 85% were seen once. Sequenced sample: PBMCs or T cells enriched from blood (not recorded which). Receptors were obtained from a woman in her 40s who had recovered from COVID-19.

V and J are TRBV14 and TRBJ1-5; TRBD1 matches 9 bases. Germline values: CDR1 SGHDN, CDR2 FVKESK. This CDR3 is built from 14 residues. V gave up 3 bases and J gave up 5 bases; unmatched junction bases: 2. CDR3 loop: CASSQGQGDQPQHF. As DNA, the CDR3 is TGTGCCAGCAGCCAGGGACAGGGCGATCAGCCCCAGCATTTT. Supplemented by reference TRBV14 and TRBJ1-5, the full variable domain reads EAGVTQFPSHSVIEKGQTVTLRCDPISGHDNLYWYRRVMGKEIKFLLHFVKESKQDESGMPNNRFLAERTGGTYSTLKVQPAELEDSGVYFCASSQGQGDQPQHFGDGTRLSIL.

The CDR3 reads CASSYTTGLDQETQYF. CDR3 sequence (DNA): TGTGCCAGCAGTTACACGACAGGTCTCGACCAAGAGACCCAGTACTTC. V is TRBV6-7 and J is TRBJ2-5; the D gene is possibly TRBD1 (6 bases). TRBV6-7 belongs to the ORF category, with a function that is uncertain. The CDR3 sequence is 16 residues long. Trimming removed 2 bases from V and 0 bases from J, with 13 bases in between.

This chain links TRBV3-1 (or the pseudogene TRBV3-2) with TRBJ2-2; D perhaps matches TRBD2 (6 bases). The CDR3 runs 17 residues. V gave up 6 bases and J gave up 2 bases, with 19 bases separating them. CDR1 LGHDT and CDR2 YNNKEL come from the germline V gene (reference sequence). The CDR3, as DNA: TGTGCCAGCAGACACACTCTCCGGGACTCAAACACCGGGGAGCTGTTTTTT. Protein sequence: CASRHTLRDSNTGELFF.

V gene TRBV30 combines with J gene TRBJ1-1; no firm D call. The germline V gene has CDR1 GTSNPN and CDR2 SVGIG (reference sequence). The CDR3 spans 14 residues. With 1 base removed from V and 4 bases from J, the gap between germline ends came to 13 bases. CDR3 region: CAWSGSFISTEAFF. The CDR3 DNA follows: TGTGCCTGGAGTGGAAGCTTTATCTCCACTGAAGCTTTCTTT.

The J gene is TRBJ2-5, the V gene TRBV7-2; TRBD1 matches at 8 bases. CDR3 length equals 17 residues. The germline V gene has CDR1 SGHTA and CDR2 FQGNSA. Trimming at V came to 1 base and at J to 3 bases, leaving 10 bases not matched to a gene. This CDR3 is CASSLVQGDRGKETQYF. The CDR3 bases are TGTGCCAGCAGCTTAGTGCAAGGAGACAGGGGCAAAGAGACCCAGTACTTC.

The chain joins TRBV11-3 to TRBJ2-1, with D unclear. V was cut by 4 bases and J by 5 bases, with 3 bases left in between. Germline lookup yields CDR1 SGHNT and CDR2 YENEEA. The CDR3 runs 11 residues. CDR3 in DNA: TGTGCCAGCAGCTCGGACAATGAGCAGTTCTTC. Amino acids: CASSSDNEQFF.

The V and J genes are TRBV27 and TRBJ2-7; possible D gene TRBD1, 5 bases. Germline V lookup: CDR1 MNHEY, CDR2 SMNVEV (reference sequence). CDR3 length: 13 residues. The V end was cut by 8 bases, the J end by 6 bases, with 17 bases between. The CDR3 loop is CASRAARQGEQYV. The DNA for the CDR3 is TGTGCCAGCCGGGCCGCGAGGCAGGGCGAGCAGTACGTC.

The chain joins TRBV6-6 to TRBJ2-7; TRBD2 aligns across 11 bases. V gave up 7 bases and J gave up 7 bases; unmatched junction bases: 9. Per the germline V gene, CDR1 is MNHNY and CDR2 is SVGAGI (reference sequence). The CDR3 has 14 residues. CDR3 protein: CASTLTSGIGEQYV. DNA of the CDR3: TGTGCCAGCACGCTGACTAGCGGGATTGGTGAGCAGTACGTC.

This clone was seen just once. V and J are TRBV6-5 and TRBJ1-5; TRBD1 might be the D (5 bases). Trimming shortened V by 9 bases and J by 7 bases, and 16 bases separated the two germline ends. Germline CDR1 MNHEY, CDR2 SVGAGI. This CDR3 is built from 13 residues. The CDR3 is CASQPDRSQPQHF. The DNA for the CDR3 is TGTGCCAGTCAACCCGACAGATCGCAGCCCCAGCATTTT.

CDR3: CASSSPPGPPNTEAFF. CDR3 nucleotide sequence: TGTGCCAGCAGCTCCCCTCCTGGGCCGCCGAACACTGAAGCTTTCTTT. J is TRBJ1-1 and V is TRBV7-9, with no clear D. The ends were cut back, 4 bases at V and 1 base at J, with 16 bases in the middle. The CDR3 is made up of 16 amino acids. Germline loops: CDR1 SEHNR, CDR2 FQNEAQ (reference sequence).

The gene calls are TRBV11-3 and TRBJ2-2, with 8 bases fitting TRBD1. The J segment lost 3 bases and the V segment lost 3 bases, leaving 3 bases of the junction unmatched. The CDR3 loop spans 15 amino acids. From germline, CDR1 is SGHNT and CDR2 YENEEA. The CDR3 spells CASSFRGQDTGELFF. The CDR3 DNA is TGTGCCAGCAGCTTCAGGGGGCAGGACACCGGGGAGCTGTTTTTT. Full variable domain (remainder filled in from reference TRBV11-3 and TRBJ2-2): EAGVVQSPRYKIIEKKQPVAFWCNPISGHNTLYWYLQNLGQGPELLIRYENEEAVDDSQLPKDRFSAERLKGVDSTLKIQPAELGDSAVYLCASSFRGQDTGELFFGEGSRLTVL.

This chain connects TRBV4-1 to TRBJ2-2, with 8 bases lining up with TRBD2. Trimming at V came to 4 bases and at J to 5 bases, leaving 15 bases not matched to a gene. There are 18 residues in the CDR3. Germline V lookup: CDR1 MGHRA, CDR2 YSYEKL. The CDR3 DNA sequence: TGCGCCAGCAGCCTCGCGGGGGAGCGGGAGCTGGGGACCGGGGAGCTGTTTTTT. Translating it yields CASSLAGERELGTGELFF.

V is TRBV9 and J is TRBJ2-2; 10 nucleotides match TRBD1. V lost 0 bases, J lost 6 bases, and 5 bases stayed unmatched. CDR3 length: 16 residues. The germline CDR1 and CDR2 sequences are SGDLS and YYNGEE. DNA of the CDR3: TGTGCCAGCAGCGTAGAGTTGGGACAGGGGTCCGGGGAGCTGTTTTTT. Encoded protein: CASSVELGQGSGELFF.

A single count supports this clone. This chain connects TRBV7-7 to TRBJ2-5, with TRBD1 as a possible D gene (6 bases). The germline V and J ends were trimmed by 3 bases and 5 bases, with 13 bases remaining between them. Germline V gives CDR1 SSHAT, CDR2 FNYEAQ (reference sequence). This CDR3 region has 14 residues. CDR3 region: CASSLDSGTETQYF. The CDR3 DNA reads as TGTGCCAGCAGCTTGGACAGTGGGACGGAGACCCAGTACTTC.

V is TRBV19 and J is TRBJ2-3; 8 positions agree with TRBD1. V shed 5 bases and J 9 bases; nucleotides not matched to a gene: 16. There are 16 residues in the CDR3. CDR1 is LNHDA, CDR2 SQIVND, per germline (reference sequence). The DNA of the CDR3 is TGTGCCAGTAGTTCGGCAGGGGGCATCCAGGGGGGCACGCAGTATTTT. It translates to CASSSAGGIQGGTQYF. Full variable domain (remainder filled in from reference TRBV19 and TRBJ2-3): DGGITQSPKYLFRKEGQNVTLSCEQNLNHDAMYWYRQDPGQGLRLIYYSQIVNDFQKGDIAEGYSVSREKKESFPLTVTSAQKNPTAFYLCASSSAGGIQGGTQYFGPGTRLTVL.

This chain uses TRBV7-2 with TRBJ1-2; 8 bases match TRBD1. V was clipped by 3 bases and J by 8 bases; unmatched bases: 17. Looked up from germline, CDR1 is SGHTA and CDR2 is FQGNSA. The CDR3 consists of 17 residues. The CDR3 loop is CASSFRTGLTGGEGYTF. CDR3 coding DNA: TGTGCCAGCAGCTTCAGGACAGGGCTGACTGGCGGGGAGGGCTACACCTTC.

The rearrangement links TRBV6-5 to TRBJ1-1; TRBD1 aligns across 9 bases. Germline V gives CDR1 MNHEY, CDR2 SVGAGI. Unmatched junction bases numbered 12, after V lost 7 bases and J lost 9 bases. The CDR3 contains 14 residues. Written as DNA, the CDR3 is TGTGCCAGCACCTCAGCTCCGGGACAGGGTAAAGCTTTCTTT. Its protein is CASTSAPGQGKAFF.

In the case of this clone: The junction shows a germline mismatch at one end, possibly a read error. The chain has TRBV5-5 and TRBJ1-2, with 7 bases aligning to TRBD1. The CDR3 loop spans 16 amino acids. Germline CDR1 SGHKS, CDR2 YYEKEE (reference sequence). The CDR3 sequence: CASSSGQNRAGLGSTF. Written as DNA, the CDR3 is TGTGCCAGCAGCTCGGGACAGAACCGAGCCGGGCTTGGCTCCACCTTC.

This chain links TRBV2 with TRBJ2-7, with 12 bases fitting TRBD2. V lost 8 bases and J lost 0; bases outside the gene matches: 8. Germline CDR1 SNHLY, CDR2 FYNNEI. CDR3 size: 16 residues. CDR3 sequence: CASLPSGRASSYEQYF. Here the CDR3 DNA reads TGTGCCAGCCTCCCTAGCGGGAGGGCCAGCTCCTACGAGCAGTACTTC.

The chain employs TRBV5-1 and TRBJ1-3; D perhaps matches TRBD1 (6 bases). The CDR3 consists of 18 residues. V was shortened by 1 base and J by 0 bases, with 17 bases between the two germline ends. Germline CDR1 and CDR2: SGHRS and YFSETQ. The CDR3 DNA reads TGCGCCAGCAGCTTGCAAGTACAGGGCACTTTCTCTGGAAACACCATATATTTT. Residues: CASSLQVQGTFSGNTIYF.

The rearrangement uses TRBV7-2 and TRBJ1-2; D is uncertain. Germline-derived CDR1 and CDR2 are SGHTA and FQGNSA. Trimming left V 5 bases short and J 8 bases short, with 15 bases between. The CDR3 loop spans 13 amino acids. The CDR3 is CASSLPGTIGYTF. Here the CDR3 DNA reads TGTGCCAGCAGCCTACCGGGAACAATAGGCTACACCTTC.

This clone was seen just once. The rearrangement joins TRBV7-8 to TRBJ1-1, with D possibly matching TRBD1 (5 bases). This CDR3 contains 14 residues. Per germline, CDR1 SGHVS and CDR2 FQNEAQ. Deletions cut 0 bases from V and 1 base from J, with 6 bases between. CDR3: CASSLARGNTEAFF. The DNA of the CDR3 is TGTGCCAGCAGCTTAGCTAGGGGGAACACTGAAGCTTTCTTT.

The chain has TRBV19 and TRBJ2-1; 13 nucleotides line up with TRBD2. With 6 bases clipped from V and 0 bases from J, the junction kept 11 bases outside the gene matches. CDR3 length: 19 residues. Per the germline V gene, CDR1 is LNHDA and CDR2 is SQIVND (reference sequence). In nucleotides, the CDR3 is TGTGCCAGTAGGCCACTAGCGGGAGGGCCCACGAGCTCCTACAATGAGCAGTTCTTC. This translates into CASRPLAGGPTSSYNEQFF.

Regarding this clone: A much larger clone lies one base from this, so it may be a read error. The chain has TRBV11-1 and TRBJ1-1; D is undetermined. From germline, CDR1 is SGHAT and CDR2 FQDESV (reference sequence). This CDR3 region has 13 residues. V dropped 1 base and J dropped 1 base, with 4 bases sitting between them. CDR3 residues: CASSLDRNTEAFF. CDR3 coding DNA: TGTGCCAGCAGCTTAGACAGGAACACTGAAGCTTTCTTT.

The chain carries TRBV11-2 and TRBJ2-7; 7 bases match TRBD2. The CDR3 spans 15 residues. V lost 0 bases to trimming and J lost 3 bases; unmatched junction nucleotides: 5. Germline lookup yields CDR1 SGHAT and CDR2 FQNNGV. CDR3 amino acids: CASSLEAGVGYEQYF. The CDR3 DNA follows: TGTGCCAGCAGCTTAGAGGCGGGAGTGGGCTACGAGCAGTACTTC. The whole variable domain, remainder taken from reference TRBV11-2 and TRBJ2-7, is EAGVAQSPRYKIIEKRQSVAFWCNPISGHATLYWYQQILGQGPKLLIQFQNNGVVDDSQLPKDRFSAERLKGVDSTLKIQPAKLEDSAVYLCASSLEAGVGYEQYFGPGTRLTVT.

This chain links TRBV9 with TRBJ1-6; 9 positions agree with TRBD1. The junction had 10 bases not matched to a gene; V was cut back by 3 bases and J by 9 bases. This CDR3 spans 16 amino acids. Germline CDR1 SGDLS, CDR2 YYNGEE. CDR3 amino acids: CASSAPGTGSSSPLHF. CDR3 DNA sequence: TGTGCCAGCAGCGCCCCCGGGACAGGGAGTTCTTCACCCCTCCACTTT.

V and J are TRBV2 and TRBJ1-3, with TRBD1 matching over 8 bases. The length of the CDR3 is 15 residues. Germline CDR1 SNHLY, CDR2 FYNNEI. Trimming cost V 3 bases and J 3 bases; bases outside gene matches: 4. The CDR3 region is CASSELGQGGNTIYF. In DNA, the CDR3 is TGTGCCAGCAGTGAGCTTGGACAGGGTGGAAACACCATATATTTT.

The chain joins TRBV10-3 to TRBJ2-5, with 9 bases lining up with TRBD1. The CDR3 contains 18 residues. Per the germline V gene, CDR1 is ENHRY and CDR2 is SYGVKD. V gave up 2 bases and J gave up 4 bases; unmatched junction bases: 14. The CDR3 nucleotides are TGTGCCATCAGTGAGGGTATTGGGACAGGGACCCCCCCAGAGACCCAGTACTTC. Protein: CAISEGIGTGTPPETQYF.

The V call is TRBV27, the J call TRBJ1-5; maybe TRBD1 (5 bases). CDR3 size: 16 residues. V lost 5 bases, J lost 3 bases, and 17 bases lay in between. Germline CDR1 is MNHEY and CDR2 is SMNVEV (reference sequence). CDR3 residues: CASSTAGPAYNQPQHF. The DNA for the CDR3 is TGTGCCAGCAGTACGGCGGGGCCAGCTTACAATCAGCCCCAGCATTTT.